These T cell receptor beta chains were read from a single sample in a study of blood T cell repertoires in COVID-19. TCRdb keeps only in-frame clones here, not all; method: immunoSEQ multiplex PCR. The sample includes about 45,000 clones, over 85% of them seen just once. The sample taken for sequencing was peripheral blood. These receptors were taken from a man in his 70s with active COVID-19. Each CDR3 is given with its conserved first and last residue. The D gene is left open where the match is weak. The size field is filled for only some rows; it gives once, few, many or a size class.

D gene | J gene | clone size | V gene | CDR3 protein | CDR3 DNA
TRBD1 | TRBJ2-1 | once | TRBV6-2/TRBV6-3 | CASSYAGGSYNEQFF | TGTGCCAGCAGTTATGCAGGGGGCTCCTACAATGAGCAGTTCTTC
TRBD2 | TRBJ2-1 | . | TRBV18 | CASSELATNEQFF | TGTGCCAGCTCAGAACTAGCGACCAATGAGCAGTTCTTC
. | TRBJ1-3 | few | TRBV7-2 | CASSAGTQTGNTIYF | TGTGCCAGCAGCGCGGGGACCCAGACAGGAAACACCATATATTTT
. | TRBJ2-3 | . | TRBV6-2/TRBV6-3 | CASSYSMSDTQYF | TGTGCCAGCAGTTACTCTATGTCGGATACGCAGTATTTT
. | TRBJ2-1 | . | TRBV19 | CASSISGYNEQFF | TGTGCCAGTAGTATTTCGGGTTACAATGAGCAGTTCTTC
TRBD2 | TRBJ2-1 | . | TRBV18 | CASSPIAGGPGEQFF | TGTGCCAGCTCACCAATAGCGGGAGGGCCTGGAGAGCAGTTCTTC
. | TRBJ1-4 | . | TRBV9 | CASSGGNRGAFSEKLFF | TGTGCCAGCAGCGGAGGGAATCGGGGGGCGTTTAGTGAAAAACTGTTTTTT
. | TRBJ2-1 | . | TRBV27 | CASTLGASSYNEQFF | TGTGCCAGCACCTTGGGGGCCAGCTCCTACAATGAGCAGTTCTTC
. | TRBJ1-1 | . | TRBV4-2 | CASSQDHNTYTEAFF | TGTGCCAGCAGCCAAGATCATAACACCTACACTGAAGCTTTCTTT
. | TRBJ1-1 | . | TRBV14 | CASPSRVTTEAFF | TGTGCCAGCCCTTCGCGTGTAACCACTGAAGCTTTCTTT
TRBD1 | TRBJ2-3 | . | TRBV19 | CASSSRQGRTDTQYF | TGTGCCAGTAGTTCCCGACAGGGGCGCACAGATACGCAGTATTTT
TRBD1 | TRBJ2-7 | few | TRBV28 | CASSLQTGGREQYF | TGTGCCAGCAGTTTACAGACAGGGGGCCGCGAGCAGTACTTC
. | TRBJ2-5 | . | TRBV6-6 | CASSSSTNQETQYF | TGTGCCAGCAGTTCTTCTACTAACCAAGAGACCCAGTACTTC
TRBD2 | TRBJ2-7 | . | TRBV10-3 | CATKGLAGDRSYEQYF | TGTGCCACCAAGGGACTAGCGGGGGATCGATCCTACGAGCAGTACTTC
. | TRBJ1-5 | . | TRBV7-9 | CASSLVALQPQHF | TGTGCCAGCAGCTTAGTGGCTTTGCAGCCCCAGCATTTT
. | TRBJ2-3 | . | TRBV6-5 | CASRPTGSRDTQYF | TGTGCCAGCAGACCAACAGGGTCTCGGGATACGCAGTATTTT
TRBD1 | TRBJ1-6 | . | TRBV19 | CASSPTGDGNSPLHF | TGTGCCAGTAGTCCCACAGGGGATGGGAATTCACCCCTCCACTTT
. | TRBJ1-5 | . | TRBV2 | CASSPPPGGPQHF | TGTGCCAGCAGCCCACCCCCGGGGGGGCCCCAGCATTTT
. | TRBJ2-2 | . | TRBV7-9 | CASSLAPGPTNTGELFF | TGTGCCAGCAGCTTAGCGCCAGGGCCGACGAACACCGGGGAGCTGTTTTTT
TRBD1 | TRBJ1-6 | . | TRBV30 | CAWAPGTANSPLHF | TGTGCCTGGGCTCCCGGGACAGCTAATTCACCCCTCCACTTT
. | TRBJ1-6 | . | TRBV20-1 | CSASSVRGGNSPLHF | TGCAGTGCTAGTTCCGTGAGGGGAGGGAATTCACCCCTCCACTTT
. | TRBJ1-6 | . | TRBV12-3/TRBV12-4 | CASSSGSLHF | TGTGCCAGCAGTAGCGGTTCCCTCCACTTT